This TCR beta chain was sequenced in a study of blood T cell repertoires in COVID-19 (dated by TCRdb to 2018 to 2020). For the study in its entirety: Samples from collaborators originated in the United States, Italy and Spain and spanned both the acute and convalescent phases of COVID-19. The prospective study material was composed of cDNA or gDNA derived from T cells, B-cell-depleted T cells, or PBMCs. Subjects who had been exposed to COVID-19, were actively infected with it, or had recovered from it provided the deeply sampled blood TCRbeta repertoires that made up the dataset. A freely available public database, intended as a resource for researchers studying the immune response to SARS-CoV-2, is where the repertoires were released. Samples were obtained from the ongoing ImmuneRACE study (first 160 participants) and from 1,254 subjects provided by 6 global collaborators. Nearly every sample came with metadata listing a de-identified subject ID, COVID-19 status, age in years and sex. Where available, HLA class I and class II types were taken from metadata supplied by the sample provider and were not determined by assay-based typing.

The study at large found these results: Clinical and demographic metadata were provided uncurated, with the amount varying by source and participant.

At one collaborating source in Seattle, patients were enrolled during active infection and were followed longitudinally through the course of disease. Whole blood was collected in K2EDTA tubes by collaborating institutions according to the institutions' own protocols. For TCRbeta analysis, collaborator samples were shipped as frozen whole blood, as isolated PBMCs, or as DNA extracted from either sample type. As to this clone: There is no known antigen for this receptor. No quality values exist for individual bases; no much larger clone is one base distant.

TCRbeta CDR3 regions were amplified from genomic DNA by means of the immunoSEQ Assay, a bias-controlled multiplex PCR. Under the source paper's analysis protocol: The number of nucleated cells in each sample was estimated by amplification of reference gene primers within the assay. To quantify the absolute abundance of each unique TCRbeta CDR3 rearrangement, sequence reads were collapsed and filtered. For each sample, productive Simpson clonality was calculated by taking the square root of Simpson's diversity index across productive rearrangements. Entries here come from immuneACCESS through TCRdb and include only in-frame sequences with V and J called. Some clones fail to appear in such tables; in the studies checked, an unresolved V gene covers under half of the shortfall, and the cause of the remainder is unknown. V and J calls plus clone size are reproduced from that table; the DNA served to infer D and trimming. Present in this sample are some 310,000 clones, 90% of which were seen just once. Around 0.93% of the sample is in the top ten clones.

The germline V gene (reference sequence) specifies MNHEY as CDR1 and SMNVEV as CDR2. Reading from cysteine to phenylalanine, the CDR3 counts 16 amino acids. Only CDR3 DNA is held: 48 bases, read in frame from base 1. Trimming removed 5 bases from V and 6 bases from J, leaving 17 bases between the germline ends. Sequenced input: peripheral blood. The sequence is built from TRBV27 and TRBJ1-6, and TRBD1 may be the D gene, going by 5 matching bases. The clonotype comes from a woman between 35 and 50 years old with COVID-19, enrolled during active disease. The CDR3 reads CASSRSQVALNSPLHF. The nucleotides read TGTGCCAGCAGTAGATCACAGGTGGCCCTTAATTCACCCCTCCACTTT.